The rows below give T cell receptor beta chains drawn from one sample of a study of shared clonotypes between healthy human individuals. Profiled with immunoSEQ multiplex PCR; TCRdb holds only in-frame clones, not every one. Among over a million clones, approximately 80% were seen once, and the ten largest hold 0.5% to 0.65%. The sequencing sample was made of memory CD4+ T cells from PBMCs. The receptor source for this set is a man aged 18-30 years in good health. Some clones in this sample may be carry-over from other donors' samples. The CDR3 runs from the conserved cysteine through the conserved F or W. Fields, in order: J gene, D gene, clone size, V gene, CDR3 DNA, CDR3 protein. A D gene is named only where the DNA matches it firmly. Size values are once, few and many counts, or a class for expanded clones, and some rows have none.

TRBJ2-7 - - TRBV11-2 TGTGCCAGCAGCTTAGTGGGGACGTCGCGGGAGCAGTACTTC CASSLVGTSREQYF
TRBJ1-1 - many TRBV4-2 TGTGCCAGCAGCCAAACTTTCGGGCAGGTGAACACTGAAGCTTTCTTT CASSQTFGQVNTEAFF
TRBJ1-1 - - TRBV28 TGTGCCAGCAGTCCCCCGCAGAGGGCAACTGAAGCTTTCTTT CASSPPQRATEAFF
TRBJ2-2 TRBD2 - TRBV29-1 TGCAGCGTTGTTACTAGCGGTATGAACACCGGGGAGCTGTTTTTT CSVVTSGMNTGELFF
TRBJ2-4 TRBD1 - TRBV2 TGTGCCAGCAGTGACGGACAGGGCTACATTCAGTACTTC CASSDGQGYIQYF
TRBJ2-1 TRBD2 - TRBV28 TGTGCCAGCAAAGATACTAGCGGGAGGTCCTACAATGAGCAGTTCTTC CASKDTSGRSYNEQFF
TRBJ1-5 - many TRBV28 TGTGCCAGCAGTCCCCCCAGGGGCGACAATCAGCCCCAGCATTTT CASSPPRGDNQPQHF
TRBJ1-1 - many TRBV4-2 TGTGCCAGCAGCCAAGTAGTCGGTTCCATGAACACTGAAGCTTTCTTT CASSQVVGSMNTEAFF
TRBJ1-1 - - TRBV30 TGTGCCTGGAGTGGGTATGGGTTCTCTGAAGCTTTCTTT CAWSGYGFSEAFF
TRBJ1-4 TRBD1 few TRBV6-4 TGTGCCAGCAGTGACGAGGGACAGGGCAGTGAAAAACTGTTTTTT CASSDEGQGSEKLFF
TRBJ2-2 TRBD2 once TRBV4-1 TGCGCCAGCAGCCAAGGATGGCTAGCGGGAGGATCTGGCGGGGAGCTGTTTTTT CASSQGWLAGGSGGELFF
TRBJ2-2 TRBD2 - TRBV19 TGTGCCAGTAGTATGGTAGCGGGAGGGCACACCGGGGAGCTGTTTTTT CASSMVAGGHTGELFF
TRBJ2-3 TRBD2 - TRBV2 TGTGCCAGCAGTGGGGCGGGAGGGGGCACAGATACGCAGTATTTT CASSGAGGGTDTQYF
TRBJ2-1 TRBD2 - TRBV5-4 TGTGCCAGCAGCCAAGAGACTAGCGGGCCGTACAATGAGCAGTTCTTC CASSQETSGPYNEQFF
TRBJ1-2 - few TRBV28 TGTGCCAGCAGTCTCTGGGGGGCGAATAACTATGGCTACACCTTC CASSLWGANNYGYTF
TRBJ1-5 - - TRBV7-2 TGTGCCAGCAGCCCCTACGATCAGCCCCAGCATTTT CASSPYDQPQHF
TRBJ2-3 - - TRBV2 TGTGCCAGCAGTTTCTTTGGGGGTGGAGAGGGTACGCAGTATTTT CASSFFGGGEGTQYF
TRBJ1-3 - - TRBV28 TGTGCCAGTCAAACGCCCGGAAACACCATATATTTT CASQTPGNTIYF
TRBJ2-3 TRBD2 - TRBV7-8 TGTGCCAGCAGCCGACTAGCTTTATACACAGATACGCAGTATTTT CASSRLALYTDTQYF
TRBJ1-2 - - TRBV7-2 TGTGCCAGCAGCTTAGAAGCTGAGGGCTACACCTTC CASSLEAEGYTF
TRBJ2-7 - - TRBV5-1 TGCGCCAGCAGCTTGGACGGGACCGCGATCTCCTACGAGCAGTACTTC CASSLDGTAISYEQYF
TRBJ2-5 TRBD2 - TRBV7-6 TGTGCCAGCAGCCCTAGCGGGAGCACCGAGACCCAGTACTTC CASSPSGSTETQYF
TRBJ2-3 - once TRBV7-9 TGTGCCAGCAGCTGGGGACCCACAGATACGCAGTATTTT CASSWGPTDTQYF
TRBJ2-3 - - TRBV15 TGTGCCACCAGCAGACTAAGTACGACAGATACGCAGTATTTT CATSRLSTTDTQYF
TRBJ2-5 TRBD1 - TRBV19 TGTGCCAGTAGTCCCCAATTGGACAGGAAAGAGACCCAGTACTTC CASSPQLDRKETQYF
TRBJ2-1 - once TRBV5-1 TGCGCCAGCAGCACCCGGGGAACCTACAATGAGCAGTTCTTC CASSTRGTYNEQFF
TRBJ2-7 - - TRBV5-1 TGCGCCAGCAGCTTGGCAGGGTTGTACGAGCAGTACTTC CASSLAGLYEQYF
TRBJ1-1 - - TRBV6-5 TGTGCCAGCAGTTACCGCCAGGCGACAGAAGCTTTCTTT CASSYRQATEAFF
TRBJ2-2 TRBD2 - TRBV6-6 TGTGCCAGCGGACCGGGACTACTGACCGGGGAGCTGTTTTTT CASGPGLLTGELFF
TRBJ2-7 TRBD1 - TRBV5-4 TGTGCCAGCAGCCTTACCCGTGGGACAGGCGGCGAGCAGTACTTC CASSLTRGTGGEQYF
TRBJ2-5 - - TRBV20-1 TGCAGTGCTAGAGAGGGCGAGACCCAGTACTTC CSAREGETQYF
TRBJ1-3 - - TRBV9 TGTGCCAGCAGCGCGTCCTTCTCTGGAAACACCATATATTTT CASSASFSGNTIYF
TRBJ2-7 - - TRBV5-4 TGTGCCAGCAGCCTAACAGGGTCGGGGGGCTACGAGCAGTACTTC CASSLTGSGGYEQYF
TRBJ1-2 - - TRBV27 TGTGCCAGCAAACCCAGGTGGAACTATGGCTACACCTTC CASKPRWNYGYTF
TRBJ1-5 - few TRBV6-1 TGTGCCAGCAGTGAAAGGTTCGGGGACCTAACCCAGCATTTT CASSERFGDLTQHF
TRBJ2-1 TRBD2 - TRBV29-1 TGCAGCGCCAAGACTAGCGGGAGTCGAAGCTACAATGAGCAGTTCTTC CSAKTSGSRSYNEQFF
TRBJ2-5 TRBD1 - TRBV5-6 TGTGCCAGCAGTCTTGGACAGGGTAGGTGGGAGACCCAGTACTTC CASSLGQGRWETQYF
TRBJ2-1 TRBD2 few TRBV4-2 TGTGCCAGCAGCCAAGGGCTAGCGGGAGTTGGCTATGAGCAGTTCTTC CASSQGLAGVGYEQFF
TRBJ2-7 - - TRBV18 TGTGCCAGCTCACTGGGACGGAGCTCGGATGGCGACGAGCAGTACTTC CASSLGRSSDGDEQYF
TRBJ2-7 - - TRBV13 TGTGCCAGCAGCCCGGAAAGGGGCAGGGAAATCTACGAGCAGTACTTC CASSPERGREIYEQYF
TRBJ2-7 TRBD2 - TRBV11-2 TGTGCCAGCAGCTTAGGAGTGGGCGGGAGGCTCTCCTACGAGCAGTACTTC CASSLGVGGRLSYEQYF
TRBJ2-1 TRBD2 - TRBV5-6 TGTGCCAGCAGCTTGACCGGGAGGGCCTTCTACAATGAGCAGTTCTTC CASSLTGRAFYNEQFF